The source of this T cell receptor beta chain is a study of shared clonotypes between healthy human individuals. The germline CDR1 and CDR2 sequences are SGHTS and YDEGEE. The CDR3 has 15 amino acids. V was pared by 9 bases and J by 6 bases, with 10 bases of the junction left unmatched. There are a few counts of this clone. Its antigen is unidentified. Study outcomes and limitations: Clonotype sharing among the donors was expected to vary with sequencing depth.

Across several immunoSEQ plates, the genomic DNA of each subset was split evenly. Ten immunoSEQ deep assay plates were used to sequence unsorted PBMC DNA. In the original workflow: Junction-only sequences without quality scores came from ImmunoSEQ, so filtering differed. Clones were sequenced by immunoSEQ multiplex PCR, and TCRdb holds only the in-frame ones, with some missing. V and J calls and clone size follow that table, whereas D and trimming were derived from the DNA. The data hold a few hundred thousand clones, with about 80% observed a single time. The genes are TRBV5-8 and TRBJ2-2; 11 positions match TRBD2. The sequenced sample consisted of PBMCs. This receptor was obtained from a woman in her thirties or forties in good health. Some clones in this sample may be carry-over from other donors' samples. CDR3: CATILLAGAAGELFF. CDR3 DNA: TGTGCCACTATCTTACTAGCGGGAGCTGCCGGGGAGCTGTTTTTT.